One and the same sample provided the 30 T cell receptor beta chains below, sequenced in a study of blood T cell repertoires in COVID-19. Profiled with immunoSEQ multiplex PCR; TCRdb holds only in-frame clones, not every one. The data contain roughly 500,000 clones, around nine tenths of them seen just once; the ten biggest clones take up 1.5% to 2%. The sequencing input was PBMCs or T cells enriched from blood (not recorded which). These receptors were taken from a woman aged 40 to 50 who had recovered from COVID-19.

The chain has TRBV18 and TRBJ1-3; the D is unclear. This CDR3 is built from 13 residues. Deletions cut 6 bases from V and 2 bases from J, with 8 bases between. CDR1 KGHSH and CDR2 LQKENI come from the germline V gene. CDR3 sequence (DNA): TGTGCCAGCTCCGAGAAAGCTGGAAACACCATATATTTT. This sequence encodes CASSEKAGNTIYF.

The chain combines TRBV30 with TRBJ2-7, with a possible D match to TRBD2 (5 bases). Germline assignment: CDR1 GTSNPN and CDR2 SVGIG (reference sequence). Trimming left V 2 bases short and J 0 bases short, with 8 bases between. This CDR3 comprises 13 residues. The CDR3 DNA reads TGTGCCTGGAGTAGCGGAAGCTCCTACGAGCAGTACTTC. Its translation is CAWSSGSSYEQYF.

The chain links TRBV24-1 to TRBJ1-2; 11 bases are shared with TRBD1. The junction had 7 bases not matched to a gene; V was cut back by 6 bases and J by 11 bases. The CDR3 length is 13 residues. The V gene's germline CDR1 is KGHDR and CDR2 SFDVKD. DNA of the CDR3: TGTGCCACCAGTAAGGGGACAGGGGGGTCTTACACCTTC. Translating it yields CATSKGTGGSYTF.

The chain employs TRBV19 and TRBJ1-2; no clear D gene. The germline V gene has CDR1 LNHDA and CDR2 SQIVND (reference sequence). CDR3 length: 11 residues. Trimming left V 3 bases short and J 8 bases short, with 7 bases between. The chain's CDR3 is CASSIRQGYTF. The CDR3 nucleotides read TGTGCCAGTAGTATCCGCCAGGGCTACACCTTC.

The V call is TRBV2, the J call TRBJ1-3, with TRBD1 matching over 9 bases. Trimming cost V 8 bases and J 0 bases; bases outside gene matches: 5. Germline assignment: CDR1 SNHLY and CDR2 FYNNEI. The CDR3 loop spans 15 amino acids. The CDR3 DNA is TGTGCCAGCCATGAACAGGGGGCCTCTGGAAACACCATATATTTT. It is translated as CASHEQGASGNTIYF. Combining the CDR3 with reference TRBV2 and TRBJ1-3 gives the whole variable domain EPEVTQTPSHQVTQMGQEVILRCVPISNHLYFYWYRQILGQKVEFLVSFYNNEISEKSEIFDDQFSVERPDGSNFTLKIRSTKLEDSAMYFCASHEQGASGNTIYFGEGSWLTVV.

The chain couples TRBV6-1 to TRBJ2-1; 8 nucleotides line up with TRBD2. The CDR3 spans 19 residues. CDR1 is MNHNS and CDR2 is SASEGT in the germline V gene. The ends lost 2 bases at V and 1 base at J; junction bases unmatched: 13. This CDR3 reads CASSESTAGGRRSYNEQFF. Written as DNA, the CDR3 is TGTGCCAGCAGTGAATCGACCGCTGGCGGGAGGCGATCCTACAATGAGCAGTTCTTC.

This chain connects TRBV7-6 to TRBJ2-7; no clear D gene. Germline V gives CDR1 SGHVS, CDR2 FNYEAQ. The CDR3 is 14 residues long. Trimming shortened V by 0 bases and J by 9 bases, and 15 bases separated the two germline ends. CDR3 amino acids: CASSLAITDVGQYF. The DNA of the CDR3 is TGTGCCAGCAGCTTAGCGATAACAGATGTCGGGCAGTACTTC.

The chain recombines TRBV5-6 with TRBJ1-1; D possibly corresponds to TRBD1 (5 bases). Germline assignment: CDR1 SGHDT and CDR2 YYEEEE. This CDR3 comprises 12 residues. Trimming stripped 7 bases from V and 5 bases from J, with 12 bases between. CDR3 DNA: TGTGCCAGCTTCGGGGGTTTTACTGAAGCTTTCTTT. It yields the protein CASFGGFTEAFF.

The V call is TRBV11-3, the J call TRBJ1-1; D ambiguous. Germline V CDR1 and CDR2: SGHNT, YENEEA. The CDR3 sequence is 12 residues long. V lost 5 bases and J 7 bases, leaving 11 bases between the germline ends. The CDR3 loop reads CASSHSKREAFF. The CDR3 DNA reads TGTGCCAGCAGCCACTCTAAACGTGAAGCTTTCTTT.

V and J are TRBV5-6 and TRBJ2-1; 11 bases align to TRBD2. The CDR3 covers 13 residues. With V trimmed by 4 bases and J by 15 bases, 9 bases remained unmatched. Germline assignment: CDR1 SGHDT and CDR2 YYEEEE. The CDR3 here is CASSPQTSGKPFF. The CDR3 DNA reads as TGTGCCAGCAGCCCACAGACTAGCGGGAAGCCGTTCTTC.

This sequence joins TRBV7-6 and TRBJ1-3; possible D gene TRBD1, 5 bases. The CDR3 sequence is 15 residues long. The germline V and J ends were trimmed by 2 bases and 0 bases, with 8 bases remaining between them. The germline CDR1 and CDR2 sequences are SGHVS and FNYEAQ. CDR3 residues: CASSLSGPSGNTIYF. CDR3 nucleotide sequence: TGTGCCAGCAGCTTATCAGGGCCCTCTGGAAACACCATATATTTT. Filled out from reference TRBV7-6 and TRBJ1-3, the complete variable domain reads GAGVSQSPRYKVTKRGQDVALRCDPISGHVSLYWYRQALGQGPEFLTYFNYEAQQDKSGLPNDRFSAERPEGSISTLTIQRTEQRDSAMYRCASSLSGPSGNTIYFGEGSWLTVV.

The V gene is TRBV14, the J gene TRBJ1-2; D is uncertain. V lost 2 bases, J lost 7 bases, and 11 bases lay in between. The CDR3 totals 13 residues. Per the germline V gene, CDR1 is SGHDN and CDR2 is FVKESK. The CDR3 nucleotides read TGTGCCAGCAGCCAAAACGTCCGGGGTGGCTACACCTTC. Translation: CASSQNVRGGYTF.

This chain uses TRBV7-2 with TRBJ2-3; 12 bases align to TRBD2. V was clipped by 5 bases and J by 5 bases; unmatched bases: 5. Germline CDR1 SGHTA, CDR2 FQGNSA. There are 15 residues in the CDR3. The CDR3 protein is CASSRTSGTGDTQYF. The CDR3 DNA reads as TGTGCCAGCAGCCGGACTAGCGGGACGGGAGATACGCAGTATTTT. The entire variable domain, with the rest obtained from reference TRBV7-2 and TRBJ2-3, is as follows: GAGVSQSPSNKVTEKGKDVELRCDPISGHTALYWYRQSLGQGLEFLIYFQGNSAPDKSGLPSDRFSAERTGGSVSTLTIQRTQQEDSAVYLCASSRTSGTGDTQYFGPGTRLTVL.

The rearrangement links TRBV10-3 to TRBJ1-4, with D possibly TRBD1 on 5 matching bases. Per the germline V gene, CDR1 is ENHRY and CDR2 is SYGVKD. The CDR3 has 15 amino acids. The V end was cut by 3 bases, the J end by 7 bases, with 15 bases between. The CDR3 region is CAISDQTQGGEKLFF. For the CDR3, the DNA is TGTGCCATCAGTGACCAGACGCAGGGCGGTGAAAAACTGTTTTTT.

V and J are TRBV27 and TRBJ1-6, with no clear D. The CDR3 length is 15 residues. V lost 6 bases and J lost 10, with 19 bases in between. Germline loops: CDR1 MNHEY, CDR2 SMNVEV (reference sequence). As DNA, the CDR3 is TGTGCCAGCAGCCGGCTAAACCCTATGGAGTCACCCCTCCACTTT. Its protein is CASSRLNPMESPLHF.

This sequence joins TRBV19 and TRBJ2-5; 11 bases match TRBD1. This CDR3 contains 16 residues. The V segment lost 4 bases and the J segment 5 bases; nucleotides outside the gene matches: 9. From germline, CDR1 is LNHDA and CDR2 SQIVND (reference sequence). CDR3 DNA sequence: TGTGCCAGTAGTACCGGGACAGGGGGACCTCTGGAGACCCAGTACTTC. Protein sequence: CASSTGTGGPLETQYF. The full variable domain, with the rest looked up from reference TRBV19 and TRBJ2-5, is DGGITQSPKYLFRKEGQNVTLSCEQNLNHDAMYWYRQDPGQGLRLIYYSQIVNDFQKGDIAEGYSVSREKKESFPLTVTSAQKNPTAFYLCASSTGTGGPLETQYFGPGTRLLVL.

CDR3 amino acids: CASRDSGSSYNEQFF. The CDR3 DNA follows: TGTGCCAGCAGAGACAGCGGGAGTTCATACAATGAGCAGTTCTTC. The chain joins TRBV7-8 to TRBJ2-1; 8 nucleotides line up with TRBD2. Germline V gives CDR1 SGHVS, CDR2 FQNEAQ. The CDR3 contains 15 residues. J lost 4 bases, V lost 6 bases, and 8 bases had no gene match.

The chain is built from TRBV13 and TRBJ2-7; 9 positions match TRBD1. Per the germline V gene, CDR1 is PRHDT and CDR2 is FYEKMQ (reference sequence). The CDR3 runs to 14 residues. The V segment lost 4 bases and the J segment 7 bases; nucleotides outside the gene matches: 8. Written as DNA, the CDR3 is TGTGCCAGCAGCTCAGATACAGGGGGCCGTGAGCAGTACTTC. Translated, it gives CASSSDTGGREQYF.

The V gene is TRBV12-3 or TRBV12-4, the J gene TRBJ1-5, with 9 nucleotides matching TRBD1. The CDR3 totals 13 residues. V lost 3 bases to trimming and J lost 7 bases; unmatched junction nucleotides: 1. In DNA form, the CDR3 reads TGTGCCAGCAGTTTGACAGGGGGACAGCCCCAGCATTTT. Its protein is CASSLTGGQPQHF.

This rearrangement joins TRBV18 to TRBJ1-6, with D unresolved. Germline values: CDR1 KGHSH, CDR2 LQKENI. The CDR3 sequence is 16 residues long. V dropped 5 bases and J dropped 11 bases, with 22 bases sitting between them. For the CDR3, the DNA is TGTGCCAGCTCAACTTACGTTACCGGGTTATTGGCACCCCTCCACTTT. Translation gives CASSTYVTGLLAPLHF.

The chain has TRBV24-1 and TRBJ2-1; TRBD1 might be the D (6 bases). The V and J ends lost 3 bases and 0 bases respectively, with 14 bases between them. Germline V lookup: CDR1 KGHDR, CDR2 SFDVKD. The length of the CDR3 is 17 residues. The CDR3 coding sequence is TGTGCCACCAGTGATACGAACAGGGAGAGCTCCTACAATGAGCAGTTCTTC. Protein sequence: CATSDTNRESSYNEQFF.

This clone was recorded a few times. The rearrangement links TRBV5-4 to TRBJ2-3; 14 bases match TRBD2. This CDR3 has 16 residues. V was clipped by 4 bases and J by 6 bases; unmatched bases: 7. Germline loops: CDR1 SGHNT, CDR2 YYREEE (reference sequence). The CDR3 here is CASSPGLAGVSDTQYF. The CDR3 DNA reads as TGTGCCAGCAGCCCGGGACTAGCGGGAGTGTCGGATACGCAGTATTTT.

The chain is built from TRBV19 and TRBJ2-7, with D maybe TRBD2 (5 bases). V lost 3 bases and J lost 2, with 20 bases in between. Germline CDR1 LNHDA, CDR2 SQIVND (reference sequence). The CDR3 is 17 residues long. CDR3 sequence reads: CASSIGYARTGTYEQYF. The DNA for the CDR3 is TGTGCCAGTAGTATCGGATACGCTAGGACGGGGACCTACGAGCAGTACTTC.

V usage is TRBV5-1 and J usage is TRBJ2-7; no firm D call. This CDR3 contains 14 residues. V was trimmed by 0 bases and J by 1 base, leaving 8 bases between them. Germline V gene sequence: CDR1 SGHRS, CDR2 YFSETQ. The CDR3 reads CASSLGSQSYEQYF. CDR3 bases: TGCGCCAGCAGCTTGGGGAGTCAGTCCTACGAGCAGTACTTC.

V is TRBV7-8 and J is TRBJ1-1; D is perhaps TRBD1 (6 bases). The CDR3 runs to 13 residues. CDR1 SGHVS and CDR2 FQNEAQ come from the germline V gene. V lost 5 bases and J 4 bases, leaving 11 bases between the germline ends. CDR3 residues: CASSPPTGTEAFF. In DNA form, the CDR3 reads TGTGCCAGCAGCCCGCCGACAGGCACTGAAGCTTTCTTT.

V usage is TRBV11-3 and J usage is TRBJ2-2; D gene uncertain. Germline CDR1 SGHNT, CDR2 YENEEA. Trimming cost V 3 bases and J 4 bases, with 3 bases left between them. The CDR3 has 12 amino acids. CDR3 in amino acids: CASSFSTGELFF. The CDR3, as DNA: TGTGCCAGCAGCTTCTCCACCGGGGAGCTGTTTTTT.

This clone was picked up one time. The gene calls are TRBV24-1 and TRBJ2-1, with a tentative D call TRBD2 (5 bases). Germline values: CDR1 KGHDR, CDR2 SFDVKD. The CDR3 contains 17 residues. V gave up 4 bases and J gave up 3 bases, with 18 bases separating them. The CDR3 protein is CATSDPGEERHYNEQFF. CDR3 DNA: TGTGCCACCAGTGACCCTGGAGAGGAGCGGCACTACAATGAGCAGTTCTTC.

This chain joins TRBV2 and TRBJ1-1; D gene unclear. Germline CDR1 is SNHLY and CDR2 is FYNNEI. The CDR3 runs 13 residues. With 4 bases removed from V and 4 bases from J, the gap between germline ends came to 10 bases. The CDR3 nucleotides are TGTGCCAGCAGTGTTTCGGGATTCACTGAAGCTTTCTTT. Translating gives CASSVSGFTEAFF.

This rearrangement joins TRBV11-2 to TRBJ2-1; 11 nucleotides match TRBD2. Germline loops: CDR1 SGHAT, CDR2 FQNNGV. The CDR3 consists of 17 residues. J lost 2 bases, V lost 2 bases, and 5 bases had no gene match. CDR3 bases: TGTGCCAGCAGCTTACTTAGCGGGAGGGCCACCTACAATGAGCAGTTCTTC. Translated, it gives CASSLLSGRATYNEQFF.

CDR3 region: CASSRRPGLAGERSSYEQYF. The CDR3 DNA reads as TGTGCCAGCAGCCGACGACCGGGACTAGCGGGGGAGAGGAGCTCCTACGAGCAGTACTTC. The V and J genes are TRBV6-6 and TRBJ2-7; 14 nucleotides align to TRBD2. The V segment lost 6 bases and the J segment 0 bases; nucleotides outside the gene matches: 16. The CDR3 runs 20 residues. Germline V lookup: CDR1 MNHNY, CDR2 SVGAGI (reference sequence).